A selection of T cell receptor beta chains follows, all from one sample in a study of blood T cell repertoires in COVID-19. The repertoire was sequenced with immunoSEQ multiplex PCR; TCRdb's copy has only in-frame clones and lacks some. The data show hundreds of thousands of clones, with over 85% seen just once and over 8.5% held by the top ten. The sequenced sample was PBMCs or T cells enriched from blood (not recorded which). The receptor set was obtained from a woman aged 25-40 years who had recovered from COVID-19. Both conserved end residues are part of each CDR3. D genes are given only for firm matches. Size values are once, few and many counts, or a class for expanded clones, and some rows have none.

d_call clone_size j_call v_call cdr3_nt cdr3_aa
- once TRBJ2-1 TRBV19 TGTGCCAGTAGTGTCAGGGGCAATGAGCAGTTCTTC CASSVRGNEQFF
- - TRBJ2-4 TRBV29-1 TGCAGCGTTGAAGATCGGAAGGGATCGGCGGGCAAAAACATTCAGTACTTC CSVEDRKGSAGKNIQYF
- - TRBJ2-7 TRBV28 TGTGCCAGCAGGGAACGGGGGGCAGGGCCCTTCTACGAGCAGTACTTC CASRERGAGPFYEQYF
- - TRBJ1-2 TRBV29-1 TGCAGCGTTGTGGGACTCCTCACTAACTATGGCTACACCTTC CSVVGLLTNYGYTF
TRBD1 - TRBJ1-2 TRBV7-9 TGTGCCAGCAGCTCAGGAACGGGACAGGGTTTATTCGGCTACACCTTC CASSSGTGQGLFGYTF
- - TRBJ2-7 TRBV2 TGTGCCAGCAGCCCCTCGGGACTGCGCTTAAGTTACGAGCAGTACTTC CASSPSGLRLSYEQYF
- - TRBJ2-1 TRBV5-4 TGTGCCAGCAGCTTGGGGAGGGGACCTGGCTCCAATGAGCAGTTCTTC CASSLGRGPGSNEQFF
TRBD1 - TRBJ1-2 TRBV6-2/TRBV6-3 TGTGCCAGCAGTTCATCCGGGACAGGGATCTATGGCTACACCTTC CASSSSGTGIYGYTF
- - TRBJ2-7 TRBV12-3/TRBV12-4 TGTGCCAGCAGGGCCGAATTCTCCTACGAGCAGTACTTC CASRAEFSYEQYF
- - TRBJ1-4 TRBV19 TGTGCCAGTACCGACAGTGGCATAGGTGATGAAAAACTGTTTTTT CASTDSGIGDEKLFF
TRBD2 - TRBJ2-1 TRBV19 TGTGCCAGTAGTCCCCCCGGGTGGGTAGCGGGAGTCTTC CASSPPGWVAGVF
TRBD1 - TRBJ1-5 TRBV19 TGTGCCAGTAGTCCAGGGACAGGGGAACGGCAGCCCCAGCATTTT CASSPGTGERQPQHF
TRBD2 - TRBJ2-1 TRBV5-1 TGCGCCAGCAGCTTTCCGACTAGCGGGCCCGTCAGCTCCTACAATGAGCAGTTCTTC CASSFPTSGPVSSYNEQFF